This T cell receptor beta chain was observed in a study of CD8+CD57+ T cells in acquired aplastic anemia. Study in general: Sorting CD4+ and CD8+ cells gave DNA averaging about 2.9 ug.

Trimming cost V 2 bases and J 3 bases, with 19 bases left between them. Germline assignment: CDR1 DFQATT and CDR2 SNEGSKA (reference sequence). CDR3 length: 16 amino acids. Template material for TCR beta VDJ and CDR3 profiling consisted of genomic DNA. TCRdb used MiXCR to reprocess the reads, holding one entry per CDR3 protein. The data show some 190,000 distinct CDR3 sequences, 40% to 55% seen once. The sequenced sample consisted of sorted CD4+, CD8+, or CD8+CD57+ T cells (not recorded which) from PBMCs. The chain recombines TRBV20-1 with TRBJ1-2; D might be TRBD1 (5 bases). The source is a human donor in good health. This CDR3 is CSARLGGKGLYYGYTF. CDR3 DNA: TGCAGTGCTAGATTGGGGGGAAAAGGGCTCTACTATGGCTACACCTTC.